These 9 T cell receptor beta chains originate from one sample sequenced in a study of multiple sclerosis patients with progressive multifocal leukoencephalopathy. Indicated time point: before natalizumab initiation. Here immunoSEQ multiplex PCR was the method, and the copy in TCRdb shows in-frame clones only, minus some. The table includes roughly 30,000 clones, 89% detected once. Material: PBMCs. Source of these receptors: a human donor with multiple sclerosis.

CDR3 loop: CASSLGYEQYF. In DNA form, the CDR3 reads TGTGCCAGCAGTTTAGGCTACGAGCAGTACTTC. The V and J genes are TRBV28 and TRBJ2-7; D not certain. Germline loops: CDR1 MDHEN, CDR2 SYDVKM. V was trimmed by 2 bases and J by 3 bases, leaving 2 bases between them. This CDR3 is 11 amino acids long.

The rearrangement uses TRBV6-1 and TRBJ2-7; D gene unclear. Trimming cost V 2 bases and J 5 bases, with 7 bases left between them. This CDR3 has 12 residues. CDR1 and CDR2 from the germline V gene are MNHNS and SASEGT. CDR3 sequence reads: CASSEQANEQYF. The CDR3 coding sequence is TGTGCCAGCAGTGAACAGGCCAACGAGCAGTACTTC.

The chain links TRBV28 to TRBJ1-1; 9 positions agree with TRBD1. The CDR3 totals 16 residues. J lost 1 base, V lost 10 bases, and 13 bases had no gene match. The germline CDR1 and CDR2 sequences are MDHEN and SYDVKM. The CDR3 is CAILNLPGQGNTEAFF. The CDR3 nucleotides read TGTGCCATCCTCAATCTACCGGGACAGGGGAACACTGAAGCTTTCTTT.

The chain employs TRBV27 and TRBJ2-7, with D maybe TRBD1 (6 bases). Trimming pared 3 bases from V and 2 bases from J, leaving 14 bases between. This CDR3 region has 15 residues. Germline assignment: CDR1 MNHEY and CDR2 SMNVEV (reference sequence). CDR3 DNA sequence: TGTGCCAGCAGTTTCCGGGACATAAGTCCCTACGAGCAGTACTTC. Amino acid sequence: CASSFRDISPYEQYF.

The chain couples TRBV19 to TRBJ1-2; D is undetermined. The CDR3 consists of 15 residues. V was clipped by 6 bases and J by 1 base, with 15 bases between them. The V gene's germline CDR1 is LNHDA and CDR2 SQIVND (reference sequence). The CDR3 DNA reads TGTGCCAGTAGCGGACCTCACGACGGTAACTATGGCTACACCTTC. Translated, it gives CASSGPHDGNYGYTF.

The CDR3 nucleotides read TGCAGCGCCGACAGATCCTACAATGAGCAGTTCTTC. Residues: CSADRSYNEQFF. This chain links TRBV29-1 with TRBJ2-1; D may be TRBD1 (5 bases). Looked up from germline, CDR1 is SQVTM and CDR2 is ANQGSEA. V dropped 7 bases and J dropped 1 base, with 8 bases sitting between them. The CDR3 totals 12 residues.

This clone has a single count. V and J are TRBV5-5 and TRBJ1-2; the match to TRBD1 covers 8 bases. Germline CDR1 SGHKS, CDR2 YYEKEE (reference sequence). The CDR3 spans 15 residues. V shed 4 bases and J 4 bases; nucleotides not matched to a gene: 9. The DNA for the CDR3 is TGTGCCAGCAGCCTAGACAGGGGAGTTCCCTATGGCTACACCTTC. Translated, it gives CASSLDRGVPYGYTF.

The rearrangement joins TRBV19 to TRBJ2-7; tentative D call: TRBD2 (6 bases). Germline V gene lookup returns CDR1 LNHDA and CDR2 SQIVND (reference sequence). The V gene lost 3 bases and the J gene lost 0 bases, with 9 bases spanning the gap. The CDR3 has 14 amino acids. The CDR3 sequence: CASSMGRNSYEQYF. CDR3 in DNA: TGTGCCAGTAGTATGGGGAGGAACTCCTACGAGCAGTACTTC. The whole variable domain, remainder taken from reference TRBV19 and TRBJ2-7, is DGGITQSPKYLFRKEGQNVTLSCEQNLNHDAMYWYRQDPGQGLRLIYYSQIVNDFQKGDIAEGYSVSREKKESFPLTVTSAQKNPTAFYLCASSMGRNSYEQYFGPGTRLTVT.

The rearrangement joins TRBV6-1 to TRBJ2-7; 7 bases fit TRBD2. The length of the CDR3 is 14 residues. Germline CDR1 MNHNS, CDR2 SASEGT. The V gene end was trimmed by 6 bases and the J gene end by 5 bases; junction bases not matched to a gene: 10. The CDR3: CASRSSGTVNEQYF. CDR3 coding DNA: TGTGCCAGCAGGTCGAGCGGGACTGTAAACGAGCAGTACTTC.